This entry features one T cell receptor beta chain sequence. Its antigen is as yet unknown. Included were adult ileal or ileocolonic Crohn's patients indicated for ileocolonic resection. There are 13 residues in the CDR3. CDR1 SGHDT and CDR2 YYEEEE come from the germline V gene. The V end was cut by 0 bases, the J end by 14 bases, with 12 bases between. This sample was taken from a study of T cell repertoires in ileal Crohn's disease. Turning to the study itself: All patients had surgery for stricturing (about 60%) or penetrating (roughly 39%) disease.

General study results and limits: Endoscopic recurrence occurred in every patient whose clonality exceeded 26.8%.

Each sample's TCRB immunosequencing used around 470 nanograms of biopsy DNA. Assay used: immunoSEQ multiplex PCR; TCRdb lists only in-frame clones, some missing. Of some 11,000 clones detected, roughly four fifths appear once; the ten largest clones hold less than 5.5%. The V and J genes are TRBV5-6 and TRBJ1-6, with D perhaps TRBD1 (5 bases). The specimen sequenced was ileal tissue. The clonotype was recovered from an adult with Crohn's disease. The CDR3 here is CASSLGQIPTLHF. In DNA, the CDR3 is TGTGCCAGCAGCTTGGGACAGATTCCCACCCTCCACTTT.